These T cell receptor beta chains were read from a single sample in a study of T cell responses to AZD1222 COVID-19 vaccine. Produced via immunoSEQ multiplex PCR; TCRdb's table is partial and in-frame only. Of 140,000 to 150,000 clones in the sample, approximately 89% were seen once. This specimen consisted of peripheral blood, obtained on day 0 of AZD1222 vaccination. The receptors were gathered from an adult in good health. Each CDR3 is given with its conserved first and last residue. A D gene is named only where the DNA matches it firmly. Some rows have no size entry. The others give once, few or many, or a class for an expanded clone.

j_gene: TRBJ1-1; abundance: .; d_gene: .; len: 13; v_gene: TRBV7-3; CDR3aa: CASSVSSGTEAFF; CDR3nt: TGTGCCAGCAGCGTTAGCTCCGGGACGGAAGCTTTCTTT
j_gene: TRBJ1-5; abundance: .; d_gene: .; len: 15; v_gene: TRBV7-8; CDR3aa: CASSPHRVGNQPQHF; CDR3nt: TGTGCCAGCAGCCCCCACAGGGTGGGTAATCAGCCCCAGCATTTT
j_gene: TRBJ1-1; abundance: .; d_gene: .; len: 14; v_gene: TRBV3-1/TRBV3-2; CDR3aa: CASSQDSGGTEAFF; CDR3nt: TGTGCCAGCAGCCAAGATTCAGGAGGCACTGAAGCTTTCTTT
j_gene: TRBJ1-2; abundance: once; d_gene: .; len: 14; v_gene: TRBV9; CDR3aa: CASSVVGSGYGYTF; CDR3nt: TGTGCCAGCAGCGTAGTGGGGTCGGGCTATGGCTACACCTTC
j_gene: TRBJ1-1; abundance: .; d_gene: .; len: 15; v_gene: TRBV7-2; CDR3aa: CASSLIGVANTEAFF; CDR3nt: TGTGCCAGCAGCTTAATAGGGGTGGCGAACACTGAAGCTTTCTTT
j_gene: TRBJ2-1; abundance: .; d_gene: TRBD1; len: 15; v_gene: TRBV7-8; CDR3aa: CASSSDRVFDNEQFF; CDR3nt: TGTGCCAGCAGCTCGGACAGGGTGTTCGACAATGAGCAGTTCTTC
j_gene: TRBJ1-2; abundance: .; d_gene: .; len: 14; v_gene: TRBV19; CDR3aa: CATRFQGLDYGYTF; CDR3nt: TGTGCCACCAGGTTTCAGGGCTTGGACTATGGCTACACCTTC
j_gene: TRBJ1-4; abundance: .; d_gene: .; len: 14; v_gene: TRBV29-1; CDR3aa: CSVSWGLTNEKLFF; CDR3nt: TGCAGCGTTAGTTGGGGGCTCACTAATGAAAAACTGTTTTTT
j_gene: TRBJ2-7; abundance: .; d_gene: .; len: 16; v_gene: TRBV18; CDR3aa: CASSPHSTREHPTRYF; CDR3nt: TGTGCCAGCTCACCTCATTCGACTAGAGAGCATCCGACTCGGTACTTC
j_gene: TRBJ1-6; abundance: .; d_gene: .; len: 15; v_gene: TRBV9; CDR3aa: CASGNRDRLNSPLHF; CDR3nt: TGTGCCAGCGGAAACCGGGACCGACTTAATTCACCCCTCCACTTT
j_gene: TRBJ2-7; abundance: once; d_gene: .; len: 16; v_gene: TRBV18; CDR3aa: CASSPPASRAPYEQYF; CDR3nt: TGTGCCAGCTCACCACCCGCCTCCAGGGCCCCCTACGAGCAGTACTTC
j_gene: TRBJ1-2; abundance: .; d_gene: .; len: 16; v_gene: TRBV5-1; CDR3aa: CASSPLGRGTSDGYTF; CDR3nt: TGCGCCAGCAGCCCCTTAGGCCGCGGGACATCTGATGGCTACACCTTC
j_gene: TRBJ1-5; abundance: once; d_gene: .; len: 16; v_gene: TRBV28; CDR3aa: CASSFSVRGKYQPQHF; CDR3nt: TGTGCCAGCAGTTTCTCGGTGAGGGGGAAATATCAGCCCCAGCATTTT
j_gene: TRBJ2-7; abundance: .; d_gene: .; len: 14; v_gene: TRBV6-5; CDR3aa: CASKPGTARHEQYF; CDR3nt: TGTGCCAGCAAGCCCGGGACGGCACGCCACGAGCAGTACTTC
j_gene: TRBJ1-2; abundance: few; d_gene: .; len: 12; v_gene: TRBV12-3/TRBV12-4; CDR3aa: CASSTGNYGYTF; CDR3nt: TGTGCCAGCAGTACCGGAAACTATGGCTACACCTTC
j_gene: TRBJ1-1; abundance: .; d_gene: .; len: 12; v_gene: TRBV28; CDR3aa: CATRDTNTEAFF; CDR3nt: TGTGCCACCAGGGATACGAACACTGAAGCTTTCTTT
j_gene: TRBJ1-2; abundance: .; d_gene: .; len: 14; v_gene: TRBV21-1; CDR3aa: CASSKALCLGGYTF; CDR3nt: TGTGCCAGCAGCAAAGCGCTTTGCCTGGGCGGCTACACCTTC
j_gene: TRBJ1-5; abundance: few; d_gene: .; len: 14; v_gene: TRBV3-1/TRBV3-2; CDR3aa: CASSQAGGNQPQHF; CDR3nt: TGTGCCAGCAGCCAAGCTGGGGGGAATCAGCCCCAGCATTTT
j_gene: TRBJ2-3; abundance: .; d_gene: TRBD2; len: 17; v_gene: TRBV24-1; CDR3aa: CATSDLALAGGADTQYF; CDR3nt: TGTGCCACCAGTGATTTGGCACTAGCGGGGGGGGCAGATACGCAGTATTTT
j_gene: TRBJ2-1; abundance: .; d_gene: TRBD1; len: 17; v_gene: TRBV9; CDR3aa: CASSVVAGTGAYNEQFF; CDR3nt: TGTGCCAGCAGCGTAGTGGCGGGGACAGGGGCCTACAATGAGCAGTTCTTC
j_gene: TRBJ1-5; abundance: once; d_gene: .; len: 14; v_gene: TRBV6-2/TRBV6-3; CDR3aa: CASSSIHREQPQHF; CDR3nt: TGTGCCAGCAGTTCCATACATCGGGAACAGCCCCAGCATTTT
j_gene: TRBJ1-5; abundance: .; d_gene: TRBD1; len: 16; v_gene: TRBV2; CDR3aa: CASSNQGAVSNQPQHF; CDR3nt: TGTGCCAGCAGTAACCAGGGGGCTGTTAGCAATCAGCCCCAGCATTTT
j_gene: TRBJ2-2; abundance: .; d_gene: .; len: 13; v_gene: TRBV9; CDR3aa: CASSPHPNGELFF; CDR3nt: TGTGCCAGCAGCCCCCACCCGAACGGGGAGCTGTTTTTT
j_gene: TRBJ1-3; abundance: .; d_gene: .; len: 14; v_gene: TRBV29-1; CDR3aa: CSVRDTTSGNTIYF; CDR3nt: TGCAGCGTTCGGGACACCACCTCTGGAAACACCATATATTTT
j_gene: TRBJ1-2; abundance: .; d_gene: .; len: 12; v_gene: TRBV9; CDR3aa: CASSVEGFGYTF; CDR3nt: TGTGCCAGCAGCGTAGAAGGGTTTGGCTACACCTTC
j_gene: TRBJ2-7; abundance: .; d_gene: .; len: 13; v_gene: TRBV27; CDR3aa: CASSFKANYEQYF; CDR3nt: TGTGCCAGCAGTTTCAAGGCGAACTACGAGCAGTACTTC
j_gene: TRBJ2-7; abundance: .; d_gene: .; len: 11; v_gene: TRBV2; CDR3aa: CASSSPWVQYF; CDR3nt: TGTGCCAGCAGTTCCCCGTGGGTTCAGTACTTC
j_gene: TRBJ1-3; abundance: .; d_gene: .; len: 15; v_gene: TRBV28; CDR3aa: CASGQQLSSGNTIYF; CDR3nt: TGTGCCAGCGGGCAACAGCTTAGCTCTGGAAACACCATATATTTT
j_gene: TRBJ2-1; abundance: .; d_gene: .; len: 16; v_gene: TRBV4-2; CDR3aa: CASSQVARGSYNEQFF; CDR3nt: TGTGCCAGCAGCCAAGTAGCCCGGGGCTCCTACAATGAGCAGTTCTTC
j_gene: TRBJ1-1; abundance: .; d_gene: .; len: 14; v_gene: TRBV7-9; CDR3aa: CASSQARMNTEAFF; CDR3nt: TGTGCCAGCAGCCAGGCCCGTATGAACACTGAAGCTTTCTTT
j_gene: TRBJ2-3; abundance: .; d_gene: .; len: 16; v_gene: TRBV7-8; CDR3aa: CASSLDSGTSTDTQYF; CDR3nt: TGTGCCAGCAGCTTAGATTCCGGGACCAGCACAGATACGCAGTATTTT
j_gene: TRBJ2-7; abundance: .; d_gene: .; len: 11; v_gene: TRBV18; CDR3aa: CASSPQLEQYF; CDR3nt: TGTGCCAGCTCACCACAGCTCGAGCAGTACTTC
j_gene: TRBJ2-7; abundance: .; d_gene: .; len: 13; v_gene: TRBV6-2/TRBV6-3; CDR3aa: CASSYLDGYEQYF; CDR3nt: TGTGCCAGCAGTTACCTTGACGGCTACGAGCAGTACTTC
j_gene: TRBJ1-1; abundance: .; d_gene: .; len: 13; v_gene: TRBV12-3/TRBV12-4; CDR3aa: CASSLSAFSEAFF; CDR3nt: TGTGCCAGCAGTTTATCCGCCTTTTCGGAAGCTTTCTTT
j_gene: TRBJ2-2; abundance: .; d_gene: .; len: 13; v_gene: TRBV2; CDR3aa: CASSEAGTGELFF; CDR3nt: TGTGCCAGCAGTGAAGCGGGGACCGGGGAGCTGTTTTTT